A selection of T cell receptor beta chains follows, all from one sample in a study of T cell repertoires in cytomegalovirus infection. No antigen has been assigned to these receptors. TCRdb re-called the reads through MiXCR, storing one row per CDR3 protein. Of around 100,000 distinct CDR3 sequences listed, roughly 9.1% are singletons. The sample consisted of PBMCs, sequenced either directly or after in vitro stimulation (not recorded which). The receptor source for this set is a human donor in good health (CMV status not recorded). Some clones in this sample may be carry-over from other donors' samples. Each CDR3 is given with its conserved first and last residue. The D gene is left open where the match is weak. Rows may omit the clone size; those that give it use once, few, many or a size class.

D: TRBD2
V: TRBV19
size: many
J: TRBJ2-2
DNA: TGTGCCAGTAGTATAGATGGTCGGCCTAGCGGGAAATCCGGGGAGCTGTTTTTT
CDR3: CASSIDGRPSGKSGELFF

D: NA
V: TRBV7-2
size: few
J: TRBJ2-3
DNA: TGTGCCAGCAGCTTAGAATGGGGGGGCACAGATACGCAGTATTTT
CDR3: CASSLEWGGTDTQYF

D: NA
V: TRBV15
size: many
J: TRBJ1-1
DNA: TGTGCCACCAGTTTTCCCCATGGGGGGACTGAAGCTTTCTTT
CDR3: CATSFPHGGTEAFF

D: NA
V: TRBV6-6
size: few
J: TRBJ2-1
DNA: TGTGCCAGCAGTTTTCCCCGGGCTGAGCAGTTCTTC
CDR3: CASSFPRAEQFF

D: NA
V: TRBV27
size: few
J: TRBJ2-2
DNA: TGTGCCAGCAGTTTATCTGTGGCGGGGGCAAACCGCGGGGAGCTGTTTTTT
CDR3: CASSLSVAGANRGELFF

D: NA
V: TRBV6-2/TRBV6-3
size: many
J: TRBJ2-5
DNA: TGTGCCAGCAGTTACCTTGTGGCTACGAATGGGAAGACCCAGTACTTC
CDR3: CASSYLVATNGKTQYF

D: NA
V: TRBV7-2
size: many
J: TRBJ2-3
DNA: TGTGCCAGCAGCCTCCACGTTGCAGATACGCAGTATTTT
CDR3: CASSLHVADTQYF

D: NA
V: TRBV12-3/TRBV12-4
size: few
J: TRBJ2-1
DNA: TGTGCCAGCAGTTTAGACCCCGGTCGATGGGGGAGTATCTCCTACAATGAGCAGTTCTTC
CDR3: CASSLDPGRWGSISYNEQFF

D: NA
V: TRBV4-3
size: NA
J: TRBJ2-2
DNA: TGCGCCAGCAGCCAAGATGGGCCCGGGGAGCTGTTTTTT
CDR3: CASSQDGPGELFF

D: NA
V: TRBV4-1
size: many
J: TRBJ1-2
DNA: NA
CDR3: CASSQVGRGSPSNNF

D: TRBD1
V: TRBV28
size: many
J: TRBJ1-6
DNA: TGTGCCAGCACCCCTGACAGGGGCACTTTGAATTCACCCCTCCACTTT
CDR3: CASTPDRGTLNSPLHF

D: TRBD1
V: TRBV7-2
size: many
J: TRBJ2-1
DNA: TGTGCCAGCAGCCTCCAGGGGGCCTCCTACAATGAGCAGTTCTTC
CDR3: CASSLQGASYNEQFF

D: TRBD1
V: TRBV29-1
size: few
J: TRBJ2-7
DNA: TGCAGCGTTGAAGGGACAGGGGACTACGAGCAGTACTTC
CDR3: CSVEGTGDYEQYF

D: TRBD2
V: TRBV7-9
size: many
J: TRBJ2-1
DNA: TGTGCCAGCAGCTTACCAGGACTAGCGGGAGGGACTGACAATGAGCAGTTCTTC
CDR3: CASSLPGLAGGTDNEQFF

D: NA
V: TRBV4-3
size: few
J: TRBJ1-2
DNA: TGCGCCAGCAGCCAAGATATGAGGCAGGTCTGGAATGGCTACACCTTC
CDR3: CASSQDMRQVWNGYTF

D: TRBD2
V: TRBV19
size: many
J: TRBJ2-3
DNA: TGTGCCAGTAGTATGGGCCGGCTAGCGGGAGTCACAGATACGCAGTATTTT
CDR3: CASSMGRLAGVTDTQYF

D: NA
V: TRBV11-2
size: many
J: TRBJ2-5
DNA: TGTGCCAGCAGCTTATCCCATGGACTGGTCCAAGAGACCCAGTACTTC
CDR3: CASSLSHGLVQETQYF

D: NA
V: TRBV29-1
size: few
J: TRBJ1-5
DNA: TGCAGCGTTGCTCAGAGTAGCAATCAGCCCCAGCATTTT
CDR3: CSVAQSSNQPQHF

D: NA
V: TRBV18
size: NA
J: TRBJ2-5
DNA: TGTGCCAGCTCACGGACAGAAGTACAAGAGACCCAGTACTTC
CDR3: CASSRTEVQETQYF

D: NA
V: TRBV28
size: NA
J: TRBJ2-5
DNA: TGTGCCAGCAGTTTCGGGGCTGGCGGCCAAGAGACCCAGTACTTC
CDR3: CASSFGAGGQETQYF

D: TRBD2
V: TRBV9
size: NA
J: TRBJ2-1
DNA: TGTGCCAGCAGCGAGCCACTGTTTAAGGTAGCGGGAGATCAAAATGAGCAGTTCTTC
CDR3: CASSEPLFKVAGDQNEQFF

D: TRBD1
V: TRBV19
size: few
J: TRBJ1-2
DNA: TGTGCCAGTAGTCTCCAGACAGGGACCTATGGCTACACCTTC
CDR3: CASSLQTGTYGYTF

D: NA
V: TRBV3-1
size: few
J: TRBJ1-2
DNA: TGTGCCAGCAGCCCGGACACCCTTTTGGGCTACACCTTC
CDR3: CASSPDTLLGYTF

D: TRBD2
V: TRBV5-1
size: many
J: TRBJ2-1
DNA: TGCGCCAGCAGCTTGATTTTCGGGCGGGAGAGTTTACATGAGCAGTTCTTC
CDR3: CASSLIFGRESLHEQFF

D: TRBD1
V: TRBV7-3
size: many
J: TRBJ1-5
DNA: TGTGCCAGCAGCTGTTACCCGGGACAGCCGACCCTTAGCAATCAGCCCCAGCATTTT
CDR3: CASSCYPGQPTLSNQPQHF

D: NA
V: TRBV19
size: many
J: TRBJ1-5
DNA: TGTGCCAGTAGTATAGTATCTGGGCAGGGGTATCAGCCCCAGCATTTT
CDR3: CASSIVSGQGYQPQHF

D: NA
V: TRBV4-1
size: many
J: TRBJ1-2
DNA: TGCGCCAGCAGCCAAGATCGGGGGAACAGCTACACCTTC
CDR3: CASSQDRGNSYTF

D: TRBD2
V: TRBV19
size: NA
J: TRBJ2-5
DNA: TGTGCCAGTAGTATTGCTAGCGGAGGGACCAGTAGGCAAGAGACCCAGTACTTC
CDR3: CASSIASGGTSRQETQYF

D: NA
V: TRBV30
size: many
J: TRBJ2-5
DNA: TGTGCCTGGAGTGTACGGGCAGCCCAAGTGGCCCAGTACTTC
CDR3: CAWSVRAAQVAQYF

D: NA
V: TRBV27
size: many
J: TRBJ1-1
DNA: TGTGCCAGCAGTTCGGGACGCGGGAGGGTGAACACTGAAGCTTTCTTT
CDR3: CASSSGRGRVNTEAFF

D: NA
V: TRBV12-3/TRBV12-4
size: many
J: TRBJ1-3
DNA: TGTGCCAGCAGTTTTCGGGAGCGAGAAACCATATATTTT
CDR3: CASSFRERETIYF

D: TRBD1
V: TRBV5-4
size: NA
J: TRBJ1-4
DNA: TGTGCCAGCAGCCCGGGGACAGGGCGTAATGAAAAACTGTTTTTT
CDR3: CASSPGTGRNEKLFF

D: TRBD1
V: TRBV19
size: few
J: TRBJ1-3
DNA: TGTGCCAGTAGGGACAGGGAAATCTCTTGGCACTCTGGAAACACCATATATTTT
CDR3: CASRDREISWHSGNTIYF

D: NA
V: TRBV20-1
size: NA
J: TRBJ1-5
DNA: TGCAGTGCTTCTCAGGGTGACGGTCAGCCCCAGCATTTT
CDR3: CSASQGDGQPQHF

D: NA
V: TRBV19
size: many
J: TRBJ1-5
DNA: TGTGCCTCACAAACGGCGGGGGGCAATCAGCCCCAGCATTTT
CDR3: CASQTAGGNQPQHF

D: NA
V: TRBV12-3/TRBV12-4
size: NA
J: TRBJ1-1
DNA: TGTGCCAGCAGTTTTGGCGTAGGCACTGAAGCTTTCTTT
CDR3: CASSFGVGTEAFF

D: NA
V: TRBV4-1
size: few
J: TRBJ2-2
DNA: TGCGCCAGCAGCCAAGAATATGGGACCGGGGAGCTGTTTTTT
CDR3: CASSQEYGTGELFF

D: TRBD1
V: TRBV5-1
size: NA
J: TRBJ1-1
DNA: TGCGCCAGCAGCTTTCGGACAGGGAGGGATACTGAAGCTTTCTTT
CDR3: CASSFRTGRDTEAFF

D: TRBD2
V: TRBV4-1
size: NA
J: TRBJ2-7
DNA: TGCGCCAGCAGCCAAGACCCCGGGACTAGATCTGGGCGCGAGCAGTACTTC
CDR3: CASSQDPGTRSGREQYF

D: TRBD2
V: TRBV7-9
size: many
J: TRBJ2-5
DNA: TGTGCCAGCAGCTTAATAGCGGGAGAGACCCAGTACTTC
CDR3: CASSLIAGETQYF

D: TRBD2
V: TRBV7-2
size: few
J: TRBJ2-2
DNA: TGTGCCAGCAGCTTACGCGGGAGCTCGGGGGAGCTGTTTTTT
CDR3: CASSLRGSSGELFF

D: TRBD1
V: TRBV7-2
size: many
J: TRBJ2-7
DNA: TGTGCCAGCAGCGGGACAGGTTACACCTACGAGCAGTACTTC
CDR3: CASSGTGYTYEQYF

D: TRBD2
V: TRBV7-2
size: NA
J: TRBJ2-1
DNA: TGTGCCAGCAGCAGAGGACGGGAGGGGCGCGATGAGCAGTTCTTC
CDR3: CASSRGREGRDEQFF

D: NA
V: TRBV6-2/TRBV6-3
size: few
J: TRBJ2-3
DNA: TGTGCCAGCAGTTGGCACAGGGCAACAGATACGCAGTATTTT
CDR3: CASSWHRATDTQYF

D: NA
V: TRBV7-9
size: NA
J: TRBJ2-7
DNA: TGTGCCAGCAGCTCCCCCCGCGGCCAGGAGGTCCTTTCGGAGCAGTACTTC
CDR3: CASSSPRGQEVLSEQYF

D: NA
V: TRBV5-4
size: many
J: TRBJ2-3
DNA: TGTGCCAGCAGCTGGAGACGTCCCACAGATACGCAGTATTTT
CDR3: CASSWRRPTDTQYF

D: NA
V: TRBV27
size: many
J: TRBJ2-3
DNA: TGTGCCAGCAGCCCCCTTACAGAAACTAACACAGATACGCAGTATTTT
CDR3: CASSPLTETNTDTQYF

D: NA
V: TRBV5-1
size: few
J: TRBJ2-7
DNA: TGCGCCAGCAGCTTAACCGGGACAACCTCCTACGAGCAGTACTTC
CDR3: CASSLTGTTSYEQYF

D: TRBD2
V: TRBV12-3/TRBV12-4
size: many
J: TRBJ2-5
DNA: TGTGCCAGCAGCCCCGGACTAGCGGGAATCCAAGAGACCCAGTACTTC
CDR3: CASSPGLAGIQETQYF

D: TRBD2
V: TRBV18
size: NA
J: TRBJ2-1
DNA: TGTGCCAGCTCACCTTTGCCTAGCGGGGGATACCCCAATGAGCAGTTCTTC
CDR3: CASSPLPSGGYPNEQFF

D: NA
V: TRBV7-2
size: NA
J: TRBJ2-1
DNA: TGTGCCAGCACCATGGCCTATGAGCAGTTCTTC
CDR3: CASTMAYEQFF

D: NA
V: TRBV19
size: NA
J: TRBJ1-1
DNA: TGTGCCAGTAGTAAAGGCACAGCTTCGCAGAACACTGAAGCTTTCTTT
CDR3: CASSKGTASQNTEAFF

D: TRBD1
V: TRBV5-6
size: few
J: TRBJ2-1
DNA: TGTGCCAGCAGCTTGGGAGGGGGCGCTGCATACAATGAGCAGTTCTTC
CDR3: CASSLGGGAAYNEQFF

D: TRBD1
V: TRBV15
size: many
J: TRBJ2-1
DNA: TGTGCCACCAGCAGCACCGGGACAGGGTCCTACAATGAGCAGTTCTTC
CDR3: CATSSTGTGSYNEQFF

D: TRBD2
V: TRBV5-4
size: many
J: TRBJ2-1
DNA: TGTGCCAGCAGCTCCCCGACTAGCGGGAGGTACAATGAGCAGTTCTTC
CDR3: CASSSPTSGRYNEQFF

D: NA
V: TRBV7-2
size: many
J: TRBJ1-1
DNA: TGTGCCAGCAGCTTAAAACCCAGTCTTAACACTGAAGCTTTCTTT
CDR3: CASSLKPSLNTEAFF

D: NA
V: TRBV7-2
size: NA
J: TRBJ1-1
DNA: TGTGCCAGCAGCTTAGAAGGGTGGGGGGGCGCGTACACTGAAGCTTTCTTT
CDR3: CASSLEGWGGAYTEAFF

D: NA
V: TRBV7-6
size: many
J: TRBJ1-5
DNA: TGTGCCAGCAGCGCCCAATCGGGGGCCAATCAGCCCCAGCATTTT
CDR3: CASSAQSGANQPQHF

D: NA
V: TRBV7-2
size: many
J: TRBJ1-1
DNA: TGTGCCAGCAGCGGAGCAGTGGCGGGGACTGAAGCTTTCTTT
CDR3: CASSGAVAGTEAFF

D: NA
V: TRBV11-2
size: NA
J: TRBJ2-1
DNA: TGTGCCAGCAGCTTAGAGAAAAGGTCCCGGGATGAGCAGTTCTTC
CDR3: CASSLEKRSRDEQFF